One sample yielded the 28 T cell receptor beta chains listed below, sequenced in a study of shared T cell receptors in the human thymus. The assay was immunoSEQ multiplex PCR, and TCRdb's table has in-frame clones only and misses some. The data show 640,000 or so clones, with 87% seen just once and 0.0094% held by the top ten. In addition, the sample was reused for a study of human thymus T cells.

The sequenced sample consisted of thymocytes. The source of these receptors is a boy under two years old with a congenital heart defect.

The rearrangement uses TRBV25-1 and TRBJ1-5, with 7 positions matching TRBD1. CDR1 and CDR2 from the germline V gene are MGHDK and SYGVNS. Losses at the gene ends were 5 bases for V and 1 base for J; bases not matched to a gene: 14. This CDR3 has 18 residues. CDR3 bases: TGTGCCAGCAGTACGCCCCCCGACAGGGCATCAAGCAATCAGCCCCAGCATTTT. It yields the protein CASSTPPDRASSNQPQHF.

The rearrangement links TRBV14 to TRBJ2-3; D is unclear. The germline V gene encodes CDR1 SGHDN and CDR2 FVKESK. Trimming shortened V by 0 bases and J by 0 bases, and 10 bases separated the two germline ends. This CDR3 spans 16 amino acids. The CDR3 loop reads CASSQDLRVSTDTQYF. CDR3 nucleotide sequence: TGTGCCAGCAGCCAAGACTTGCGAGTAAGCACAGATACGCAGTATTTT.

This clone has only a few counts. The chain combines TRBV4-3 with TRBJ1-3; no clear D gene. Germline V gives CDR1 LGHNA, CDR2 YSLEER. The germline V and J ends were trimmed by 0 bases and 2 bases, with 17 bases remaining between them. This CDR3 is built from 18 residues. CDR3 protein: CASSQDGGTTNAGNTIYF. CDR3 bases: TGCGCCAGCAGCCAAGATGGCGGTACTACGAATGCTGGAAACACCATATATTTT.

The J gene is TRBJ1-2, the V gene TRBV29-1, with D possibly TRBD1 on 6 matching bases. V lost 6 bases and J lost 6, with 17 bases in between. This CDR3 has 13 amino acids. Per the germline V gene, CDR1 is SQVTM and CDR2 is ANQGSEA. This CDR3 reads CSVFKGGEDGYTF. CDR3 sequence (DNA): TGCAGCGTATTTAAAGGGGGGGAAGATGGCTACACCTTC.

This clone was observed a few times. The rearrangement links TRBV7-9 to TRBJ1-1; D ambiguous. V shed 3 bases and J shed 4 bases, with 21 bases lying between them. Looked up from germline, CDR1 is SEHNR and CDR2 is FQNEAQ (reference sequence). The length of the CDR3 is 17 residues. CDR3 region: CASSFGSLEGAGTEAFF. DNA of the CDR3: TGTGCCAGCAGCTTCGGGTCCTTGGAGGGAGCGGGCACTGAAGCTTTCTTT.

This chain joins TRBV29-1 and TRBJ2-3; 9 bases line up with TRBD2. This CDR3 region has 13 residues. Germline-derived CDR1 and CDR2 are SQVTM and ANQGSEA. V was clipped by 6 bases and J by 5 bases; unmatched bases: 6. The CDR3 sequence: CSVPGLARDTQYF. The DNA of the CDR3 is TGCAGCGTCCCGGGACTAGCCAGAGATACGCAGTATTTT.

The chain combines TRBV28 with TRBJ2-1; D is uncertain. V was trimmed by 3 bases and J by 0 bases, leaving 9 bases between them. This CDR3 comprises 15 residues. Germline V gene lookup returns CDR1 MDHEN and CDR2 SYDVKM. CDR3 sequence reads: CASSLGVLSYNEQFF. As DNA, the CDR3 is TGTGCCAGCAGTTTGGGCGTACTCTCCTACAATGAGCAGTTCTTC. Filled out from reference TRBV28 and TRBJ2-1, the complete variable domain reads DVKVTQSSRYLVKRTGEKVFLECVQDMDHENMFWYRQDPGLGLRLIYFSYDVKMKEKGDIPEGYSVSREKKERFSLILESASTNQTSMYLCASSLGVLSYNEQFFGPGTRLTVL.

The rearrangement joins TRBV28 to TRBJ2-7; D not certain. V lost 2 bases and J lost 8, with 10 bases in between. CDR3 size: 12 residues. Germline-derived CDR1 and CDR2 are MDHEN and SYDVKM. CDR3 residues: CASSLASLQQYF. The CDR3 region has the DNA TGTGCCAGCAGTTTAGCGTCTCTCCAGCAGTACTTC.

This clone occurred once. The chain carries TRBV6-6 and TRBJ2-7, with D tentatively TRBD1 (5 bases). V was shortened by 5 bases and J by 0 bases, with 11 bases between the two germline ends. The CDR3 has 14 residues. Germline V lookup: CDR1 MNHNY, CDR2 SVGAGI (reference sequence). The chain's CDR3 is CASSDSLPSYEQYF. The CDR3 bases are TGTGCCAGCAGTGACAGTTTACCCTCCTACGAGCAGTACTTC.

There are a few counts of this clone. The chain employs TRBV14 and TRBJ2-7, with D unclear. Germline V gene lookup returns CDR1 SGHDN and CDR2 FVKESK. V lost 2 bases and J lost 6, with 14 bases in between. The CDR3 is 14 residues long. Written as DNA, the CDR3 is TGTGCCAGCAGCCAAAAAACAGCTCCCCCCGAGCAGTACTTC. It yields the protein CASSQKTAPPEQYF.

In its sample, this clone was seen once. This chain's CDR3 is CASSGPGLAGQNEQFF. CDR3 DNA: TGTGCCAGCAGTGGACCGGGACTAGCGGGCCAGAATGAGCAGTTCTTC. The V call is TRBV27, the J call TRBJ2-1; the match to TRBD2 covers 12 bases. CDR1 MNHEY and CDR2 SMNVEV come from the germline V gene (reference sequence). This CDR3 has 16 residues. Losses at the gene ends were 5 bases for V and 7 bases for J; bases not matched to a gene: 9.

The chain is built from TRBV4-2 and TRBJ2-5; no clear D gene. The J call may not be correct, given that the DNA end is closer to TRBJ2-7. The CDR3 has 14 residues. Germline lookup yields CDR1 LGHNA and CDR2 YNFKEQ. The CDR3 DNA sequence: TGTGCCAGCAGCCGAGTGGGGATCGACTACGAGCAGTACTTC. Translation: CASSRVGIDYEQYF.

The genes are TRBV29-1 and TRBJ2-7, with 10 bases lining up with TRBD1. CDR3 length equals 8 residues. CDR1 is SQVTM, CDR2 ANQGSEA, per germline. DNA for the CDR3: TGCAGCGGCGACAGGGGGCGAGTG. Protein sequence: CSGDRGRV.

This clone was counted only a few times. The chain joins TRBV7-6 to TRBJ1-4; TRBD1 might be the D (6 bases). CDR3 length: 15 residues. Germline V lookup: CDR1 SGHVS, CDR2 FNYEAQ. V shed 1 base and J shed 5 bases, with 11 bases lying between them. As DNA, the CDR3 is TGTGCCAGCAGCTTAGAGCAGGGGCCGAATGAAAAACTGTTTTTT. Its translation is CASSLEQGPNEKLFF.

The chain joins TRBV5-6 to TRBJ2-3, with 8 bases aligning to TRBD1. The V and J ends lost 0 bases and 4 bases, in that order; junction bases with no gene match: 7. There are 16 residues in the CDR3. The germline CDR1 and CDR2 sequences are SGHDT and YYEEEE. The DNA of the CDR3 is TGTGCCAGCAGCTTGGGAGACAGGGGTCGGTCAGATACGCAGTATTTT. It codes for CASSLGDRGRSDTQYF.

This clone appeared a single time. This chain joins TRBV28 and TRBJ2-7, with 10 bases that match TRBD1. The V gene's germline CDR1 is MDHEN and CDR2 SYDVKM. With V trimmed by 6 bases and J by 3 bases, 8 bases remained unmatched. This CDR3 contains 15 residues. The CDR3 region is CASRAGTGAIYEQYF. In nucleotides, the CDR3 is TGTGCCAGCAGGGCCGGGACAGGGGCAATCTACGAGCAGTACTTC.

The chain employs TRBV11-2 and TRBJ2-1; no definite D call. Germline V gene sequence: CDR1 SGHAT, CDR2 FQNNGV. The V end was cut by 5 bases, the J end by 8 bases, with 13 bases between. The CDR3 sequence is 13 residues long. CDR3 in DNA: TGTGCCAGCAGCCTACGACCCGCGGATGAGCAGTTCTTC. Residues: CASSLRPADEQFF.

The genes are TRBV7-2 and TRBJ1-4; possibly TRBD1 for D (5 bases). Trimming stripped 5 bases from V and 4 bases from J, with 11 bases between. The CDR3 contains 14 residues. Germline CDR1 is SGHTA and CDR2 is FQGNSA. The chain's CDR3 is CASSAGTDNEKLFF. CDR3 bases: TGTGCCAGCAGCGCCGGGACTGATAATGAAAAACTGTTTTTT.

The chain joins TRBV19 to TRBJ1-2; D is ambiguous. V was cut by 3 bases and J by 8 bases, with 16 bases left in between. Per germline, CDR1 LNHDA and CDR2 SQIVND (reference sequence). CDR3 length: 14 residues. In DNA, the CDR3 is TGTGCCAGTAGTATTGTCAGATCGCCCTCCGGCTACACCTTC. Translation gives CASSIVRSPSGYTF.

The V gene is TRBV6-1, the J gene TRBJ2-7; D possibly corresponds to TRBD2 (5 bases). Trimming removed 4 bases at V and 2 bases at J, with 18 bases between. The CDR3 length is 16 residues. The germline V gene has CDR1 MNHNS and CDR2 SASEGT. CDR3 protein: CASSGLLGSSTYEQYF. In DNA, the CDR3 is TGTGCCAGCAGTGGGTTATTAGGGAGCTCAACCTACGAGCAGTACTTC.

This clone was seen once. The chain combines TRBV27 with TRBJ1-1, with 8 bases aligning to TRBD1. This CDR3 is 19 amino acids long. The germline gives CDR1 MNHEY, CDR2 SMNVEV (reference sequence). The trim removed 0 bases at V and 0 bases at J, leaving 12 bases unmatched. Here the CDR3 DNA reads TGTGCCAGCAGTTTATCAACCCCAGGACAGGGAGGGGTGAACACTGAAGCTTTCTTT. Translated, it gives CASSLSTPGQGGVNTEAFF.

The rearrangement joins TRBV25-1 to TRBJ2-7; TRBD1 is a possible D gene (6 bases). V was cut by 7 bases and J by 5 bases, with 12 bases left in between. CDR1 is MGHDK, CDR2 SYGVNS, per germline. The CDR3 contains 12 residues. The CDR3 region is CASTGGGHEQYF. CDR3 bases: TGTGCCAGCACAGGTGGGGGCCACGAGCAGTACTTC.

The chain has TRBV15 and TRBJ1-5, with 7 positions matching TRBD1. V gave up 1 base and J gave up 5 bases; unmatched junction bases: 11. The length of the CDR3 is 17 residues. Germline assignment: CDR1 LNHNV and CDR2 YYDKDF (reference sequence). The CDR3 nucleotides read TGTGCCACCAGCAGAGCATTTGGGACAGTGGGTGATCAGCCCCAGCATTTT. This translates into CATSRAFGTVGDQPQHF.

V gene TRBV7-8 combines with J gene TRBJ2-7, with TRBD1 identical over 7 bases. CDR3 length: 15 residues. V dropped 5 bases and J dropped 1; count of bases not matched to a gene: 8. Per the germline V gene, CDR1 is SGHVS and CDR2 is FQNEAQ. The CDR3 DNA sequence: TGTGCCAGCAGCGCCGACAGGGTCCCGTCCTACGAGCAGTACTTC. The encoded protein is CASSADRVPSYEQYF.

V is TRBV5-4 and J is TRBJ2-7; D ambiguous. Germline V gene lookup returns CDR1 SGHNT and CDR2 YYREEE (reference sequence). The CDR3 loop spans 14 amino acids. The V end lost 2 bases, the J end lost 3 bases, and 12 bases lay between the germline ends. CDR3 in amino acids: CASSFDNLVYEQYF. CDR3 bases: TGTGCCAGCAGCTTTGACAACCTTGTCTACGAGCAGTACTTC.

The rearrangement uses TRBV18 and TRBJ2-7; no definite D call. The germline gives CDR1 KGHSH, CDR2 LQKENI. This CDR3 comprises 16 residues. The V end lost 1 base, the J end lost 4 bases, and 17 bases lay between the germline ends. CDR3 sequence (DNA): TGTGCCAGCTCACCACTTGTACAGCCAAAATCTTACGAGCAGTACTTC. Protein product: CASSPLVQPKSYEQYF.

The V and J genes are TRBV28 and TRBJ1-3, with TRBD1 identical over 7 bases. V shed 4 bases, J shed 0 bases, and the junction held 6 bases outside the gene matches. Germline V gene data show CDR1 as MDHEN and CDR2 as SYDVKM. This CDR3 has 16 amino acids. The CDR3 loop is CASSSPDRASGNTIYF. The CDR3 nucleotides are TGTGCCAGCAGTTCCCCCGACAGGGCCTCTGGAAACACCATATATTTT.

This chain joins TRBV7-2 and TRBJ2-3; D may be TRBD2 (5 bases). Germline V CDR1 and CDR2: SGHTA, FQGNSA. The CDR3 length is 14 residues. The V end was cut by 5 bases, the J end by 2 bases, with 11 bases between. The CDR3 region has the DNA TGTGCCAGCAGCGGACTCCAAACCACAGATACGCAGTATTTT. It translates to CASSGLQTTDTQYF. Drawing the rest from reference TRBV7-2 and TRBJ2-3, the complete variable domain is GAGVSQSPSNKVTEKGKDVELRCDPISGHTALYWYRQSLGQGLEFLIYFQGNSAPDKSGLPSDRFSAERTGGSVSTLTIQRTQQEDSAVYLCASSGLQTTDTQYFGPGTRLTVL.